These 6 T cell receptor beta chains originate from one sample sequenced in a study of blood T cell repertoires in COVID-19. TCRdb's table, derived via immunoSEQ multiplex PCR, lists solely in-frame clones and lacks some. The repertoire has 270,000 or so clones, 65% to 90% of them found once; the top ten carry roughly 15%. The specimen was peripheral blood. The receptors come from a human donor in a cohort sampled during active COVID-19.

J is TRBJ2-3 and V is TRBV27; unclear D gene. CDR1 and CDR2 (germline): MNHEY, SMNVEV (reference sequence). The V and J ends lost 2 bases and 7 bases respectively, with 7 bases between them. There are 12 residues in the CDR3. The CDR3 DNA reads TGTGCCAGCAGTTTAGTGGGCAATACGCAGTATTTT. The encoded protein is CASSLVGNTQYF.

The CDR3 protein is CASSPPQGYEKLFF. CDR3 bases: TGTGCCAGCAGCCCCCCACAGGGGTATGAAAAACTGTTTTTT. This chain connects TRBV28 to TRBJ1-4; 7 bases agree with TRBD1. The CDR3 totals 14 residues. Trimming took 6 bases from V and 6 from J; bases not matched to a gene: 7. In germline, CDR1 is MDHEN, CDR2 SYDVKM.

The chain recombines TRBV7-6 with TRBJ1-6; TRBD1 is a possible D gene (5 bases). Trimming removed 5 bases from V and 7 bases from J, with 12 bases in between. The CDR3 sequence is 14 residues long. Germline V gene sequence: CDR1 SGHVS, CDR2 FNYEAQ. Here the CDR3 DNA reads TGTGCCAGCAGCCGAGGGACTCTCAATTCACCCCTCCACTTT. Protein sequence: CASSRGTLNSPLHF.

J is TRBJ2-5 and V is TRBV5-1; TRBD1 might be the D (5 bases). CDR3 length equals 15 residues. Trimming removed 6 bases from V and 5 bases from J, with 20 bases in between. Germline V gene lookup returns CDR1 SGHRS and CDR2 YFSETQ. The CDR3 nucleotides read TGCGCCAGCACCAGCTACCCCGACAGTTGGGAGACCCAGTACTTC. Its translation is CASTSYPDSWETQYF.

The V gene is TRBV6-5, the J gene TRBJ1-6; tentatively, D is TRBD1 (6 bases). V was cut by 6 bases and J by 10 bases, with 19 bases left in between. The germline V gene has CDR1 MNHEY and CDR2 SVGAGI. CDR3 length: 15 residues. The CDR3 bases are TGTGCCAGCAGATACAAACAGGGTCCTCGGTCACCCCTCCACTTT. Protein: CASRYKQGPRSPLHF.

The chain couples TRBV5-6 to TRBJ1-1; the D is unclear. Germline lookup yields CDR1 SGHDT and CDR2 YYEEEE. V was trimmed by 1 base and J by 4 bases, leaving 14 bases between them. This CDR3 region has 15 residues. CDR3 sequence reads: CASSLPRTQVTEAFF. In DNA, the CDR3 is TGTGCCAGCAGCTTGCCAAGGACTCAGGTCACTGAAGCTTTCTTT.